What follows is one T cell receptor (beta chain) and its context. Which antigen it targets is not known. From each donor, an approximately 2.4 ml peripheral blood sample was collected into PAXgene tubes and kept at -80 degrees C. Total RNA was isolated from whole blood with the PAXgene blood miRNA kit on an automated QIAcube, without T cell sorting. Peripheral blood from monozygotic twin pairs concordant or discordant for inflammatory bowel disease was subjected to deep TCRalpha and TCRbeta repertoire profiling with unique molecular barcoding. For every twin pair, smoking habits were documented, and each individual was categorised as a current, former or never smoker. This specimen belongs to a study of monozygotic twins with inflammatory bowel disease (dated by TCRdb to the late 2010s). At the level of the whole study: The complete study included 28 monozygotic twin pairs: 19 IBD-discordant Danish pairs and nine German pairs, of which four were IBD-concordant and five were IBD-discordant. Disease-associated traits were sought mainly through comparisons between IBD patients and their genetically identical healthy co-twins within discordant pairs. Each individual had, on average, about 151 000 unique TCRalpha sequences and 181 000 unique TCRbeta sequences available for analysis.

The CDR3 sequence holds 20 residues, the cysteine and phenylalanine included. No coding sequence is recorded. The germline V gene (reference sequence) gives CDR1 as LNHNV and CDR2 as YYDKDF. Broader findings and caveats from the paper: No single strong signal or clonotype linked to IBD turned up in the results, so the idea that one exists was not supported. Because patients were on differing immunosuppressive treatments, the repertoires may have picked up extra background noise and inter-individual variability. Repertoire similarity did not differ between concordant and discordant twins, which could be due to limited statistical power. Compared with healthy twins, IBD patients shared fewer clonotypes with other individuals, and the difference was most pronounced in patients with signs of disease activity. The analysis was unable to tell apart different T cell subtypes. Measured by the inverse Simpson index, TCRbeta repertoire diversity was lower in IBD patients than in their healthy co-twins.

Libraries were built with 5' RACE. For each TCR library, 3,500 to 4,500 ng of total RNA was used. For each sample, cDNA was synthesized in eight separate reactions using SMARTScribe reverse transcriptase. During cDNA synthesis, template switching introduced unique molecular identifiers that contained a 6-nucleotide sample barcode. TCRalpha and TCRbeta cDNA was amplified in two nested PCRs of around 15 and 9 cycles, and bead purification was carried out after each PCR. Before amplification, the cDNA was treated with uracil DNA-glycosylase and purified using the QIAquick PCR purification kit. In the second PCR, Illumina TruSeq-compatible adapters and sample-specific barcodes were added. Library quality and concentration were checked on TapeStation and Qubit, and libraries were pooled at about 5 ng each. Sequencing of the pooled libraries was done on an Illumina HiSeq2500 single-index Rapid Run using custom sequencing primers and 2 x 100 bp reads. The authors processed their data as follows. MiGEC version 1.2.6 was used for UMI-based consensus assembly, which corrected PCR and sequencing errors. MiXCR version 2.1.1 was used to carry out V(D)J alignment, clonotype assembly and CDR3 extraction. Gene usage, clonotype sharing and MAIT/NKT TCR abundance were normalised by analysing the top 1000, 10 000 and 20 000 clonotypes per sample. After downsampling to 27 000 UMIs, diversity was calculated as the inverse Simpson index using the vegan R package. Paired Mann-Whitney U tests on discordant twin pairs were used, with Benjamini-Hochberg multiple-testing correction. TCRdb reprocessed the public reads and reports one entry per CDR3 protein sequence, without DNA. These V and J calls originate from TCRdb's pipeline instead of the authors' own analysis. This sample's clone table shows 95,000 to 110,000 distinct CDR3 sequences. 1.9% of the sample rests with the top ten.

Sequencing was carried out using blood. The sequence is built from TRBV15 and TRBJ1-2; TCRdb selects TRBD1, and the lack of DNA leaves this call unchecked. This clonotype was sampled from a human donor with ulcerative colitis or Crohn's disease, or a healthy co-twin of an affected twin (not recorded which). The CDR3 sequence is CATSRGLYRTRDPSNYGYTF.